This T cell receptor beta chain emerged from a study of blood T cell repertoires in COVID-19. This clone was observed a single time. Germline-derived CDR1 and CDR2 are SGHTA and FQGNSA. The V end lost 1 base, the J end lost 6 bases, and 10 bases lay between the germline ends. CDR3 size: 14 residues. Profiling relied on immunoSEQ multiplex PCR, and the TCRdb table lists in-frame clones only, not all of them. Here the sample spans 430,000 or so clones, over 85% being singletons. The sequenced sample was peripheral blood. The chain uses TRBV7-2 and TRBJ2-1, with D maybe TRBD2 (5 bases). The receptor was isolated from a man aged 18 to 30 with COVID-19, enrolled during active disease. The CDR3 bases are TGTGCCAGCAGCTTAGGGACTCTTCTCAATGAGCAGTTCTTC. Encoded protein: CASSLGTLLNEQFF.